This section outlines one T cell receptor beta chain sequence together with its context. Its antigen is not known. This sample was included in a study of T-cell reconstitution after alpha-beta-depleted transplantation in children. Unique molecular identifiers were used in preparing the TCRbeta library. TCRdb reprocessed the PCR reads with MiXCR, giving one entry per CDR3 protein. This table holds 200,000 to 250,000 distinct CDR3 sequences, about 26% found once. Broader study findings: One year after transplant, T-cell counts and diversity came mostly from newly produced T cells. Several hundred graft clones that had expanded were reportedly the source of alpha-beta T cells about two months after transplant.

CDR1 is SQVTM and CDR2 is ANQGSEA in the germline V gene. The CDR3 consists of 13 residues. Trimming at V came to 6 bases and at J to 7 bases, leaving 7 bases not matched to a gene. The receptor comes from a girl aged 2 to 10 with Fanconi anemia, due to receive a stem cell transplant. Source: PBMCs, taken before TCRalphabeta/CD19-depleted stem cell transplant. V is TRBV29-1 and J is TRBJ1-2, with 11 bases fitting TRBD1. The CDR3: CSVFGQGAGGYTF. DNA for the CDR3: TGCAGCGTGTTCGGACAGGGGGCAGGTGGCTACACCTTC.